A single sample gave rise to the 26 T cell receptor beta chains below, sequenced in a study of blood T cell repertoires in COVID-19. Clones were read by immunoSEQ multiplex PCR, and TCRdb kept only the in-frame ones, dropping some. The table includes more than 250,000 clones, roughly 86% detected once. Source material: PBMCs or T cells enriched from blood (not recorded which). Receptors were obtained from a woman aged 18-35 years who had recovered from COVID-19.

V usage is TRBV18 and J usage is TRBJ2-5; the D is unclear. V dropped 2 bases and J dropped 5 bases, with 6 bases sitting between them. The length of the CDR3 is 12 residues. Germline assignment: CDR1 KGHSH and CDR2 LQKENI. The CDR3 coding sequence is TGTGCCAGCTCACCAGCCAGGGAGACCCAGTACTTC. This encodes CASSPARETQYF.

The genes are TRBV27 and TRBJ2-3; TRBD2 agrees at 13 bases. The trim removed 2 bases at V and 3 bases at J, leaving 5 bases unmatched. In germline, CDR1 is MNHEY, CDR2 SMNVEV (reference sequence). CDR3 length equals 17 residues. CDR3 amino acids: CASSLVGLAGVTDTQYF. In DNA form, the CDR3 reads TGTGCCAGCAGTTTAGTCGGACTAGCGGGAGTAACAGATACGCAGTATTTT.

The rearrangement joins TRBV7-9 to TRBJ2-7, with D possibly being TRBD2 (5 bases). CDR1 is SEHNR, CDR2 FQNEAQ, per germline (reference sequence). The CDR3 runs 14 residues. Trimming took off 5 bases at V and 4 bases at J, with 15 bases between the two ends. The CDR3 region is CASSTQEELYEQYF. The CDR3 DNA is TGTGCCAGCAGCACCCAGGAGGAATTGTACGAGCAGTACTTC.

The genes are TRBV10-3 and TRBJ2-7; 9 bases line up with TRBD1. With 4 bases clipped from V and 3 bases from J, the junction kept 10 bases outside the gene matches. CDR1 ENHRY and CDR2 SYGVKD come from the germline V gene. The CDR3 extends over 16 amino acids. CDR3 in DNA: TGTGCCATCAGTGGGGGACAGGGAATATCGGGCTACGAGCAGTACTTC. Its protein product is CAISGGQGISGYEQYF.

The chain links TRBV5-3 to TRBJ2-6, with D possibly being TRBD2 (6 bases). TRBV5-3 is classed as an ORF, of uncertain function. V lost 4 bases and J lost 1, with 9 bases in between. The CDR3 contains 15 residues. The CDR3 sequence: CARSPGVSGANVLTF. CDR3 DNA sequence: TGTGCCAGAAGCCCGGGGGTGTCTGGGGCCAACGTCCTGACTTTC.

CDR3 nucleotide sequence: TGTGCCAGCAGCTTAGGAGCGGCGGGAGGATACACAGATACGCAGTATTTT. It yields the protein CASSLGAAGGYTDTQYF. The chain combines TRBV7-2 with TRBJ2-3; TRBD2 agrees at 8 bases. V lost 1 base to trimming and J lost 2 bases; unmatched junction nucleotides: 8. In germline, CDR1 is SGHTA, CDR2 FQGNSA. The CDR3 consists of 17 residues. Based on the CDR3 plus reference TRBV7-2 and TRBJ2-3, the full variable domain is GAGVSQSPSNKVTEKGKDVELRCDPISGHTALYWYRQSLGQGLEFLIYFQGNSAPDKSGLPSDRFSAERTGGSVSTLTIQRTQQEDSAVYLCASSLGAAGGYTDTQYFGPGTRLTVL.

The V call is TRBV5-1, the J call TRBJ1-4, with D possibly being TRBD1 (6 bases). This CDR3 region has 16 residues. V lost 0 bases and J 7 bases, leaving 16 bases between the germline ends. Germline CDR1 SGHRS, CDR2 YFSETQ. The CDR3 is CASSLATQGRAEKLFF. In DNA form, the CDR3 reads TGCGCCAGCAGCTTGGCCACACAGGGCAGGGCTGAAAAACTGTTTTTT.

This chain uses TRBV6-5 with TRBJ2-5; a weak D match, TRBD1 (7 bases). V shed 0 bases and J shed 5 bases, with 13 bases lying between them. Per germline, CDR1 MNHEY and CDR2 SVGAGI. The CDR3 spans 15 residues. CDR3 bases: TGTGCCAGCAGTTACTCAGGCAGGGGGGTTGAGACCCAGTACTTC. Its protein is CASSYSGRGVETQYF.

The chain is built from TRBV28 and TRBJ2-7; TRBD1 aligns across 9 bases. There are 14 residues in the CDR3. The germline CDR1 and CDR2 sequences are MDHEN and SYDVKM. Losses at the gene ends were 5 bases for V and 5 bases for J; bases not matched to a gene: 7. The CDR3 reads CASSTGGYRHEQYF. In DNA form, the CDR3 reads TGTGCCAGCAGTACAGGGGGCTACCGACACGAGCAGTACTTC.

V usage is TRBV10-1 and J usage is TRBJ2-1, with TRBD1 matching 9 bases. This CDR3 region has 16 residues. V shed 2 bases and J 7 bases; nucleotides not matched to a gene: 9. Germline V gives CDR1 WNHNN, CDR2 SYGVQD (reference sequence). The CDR3 DNA reads TGCGCCAGCAGTGAGCGGACAGGGGACCCAAGGAATGAGCAGTTCTTC. It codes for CASSERTGDPRNEQFF.

The chain combines TRBV19 with TRBJ1-6; 10 nucleotides agree with TRBD1. This CDR3 is 14 amino acids long. J lost 8 bases, V lost 3 bases, and 1 base had no gene match. CDR1 and CDR2 from the germline V gene are LNHDA and SQIVND (reference sequence). Here the CDR3 DNA reads TGTGCCAGTAGTATCGGGACAGGGGATTCACCCCTCCACTTT. Its translation: CASSIGTGDSPLHF.

The rearrangement links TRBV4-1 to TRBJ2-5; maybe TRBD1 (6 bases). Per germline, CDR1 MGHRA and CDR2 YSYEKL. The CDR3 covers 14 residues. Trimming pared 1 base from V and 3 bases from J, leaving 9 bases between. As DNA, the CDR3 is TGCGCCAGCAGCCAAGGATACAGGGAAGAGACCCAGTACTTC. It is translated as CASSQGYREETQYF.

About this clone: This same CDR3 is encoded by further DNA sequences in the sample. J is TRBJ1-6 and V is TRBV9, with D unclear. With 0 bases removed from V and 1 base from J, the gap between germline ends came to 5 bases. The CDR3 consists of 15 residues. Germline V lookup: CDR1 SGDLS, CDR2 YYNGEE. The CDR3 DNA sequence: TGTGCCAGCAGCGTAGCCGGTTCCTATAATTCACCCCTCCACTTT. Its protein product is CASSVAGSYNSPLHF.

CDR3 in DNA: TGCGCCAGCAGCCAAGGGCAGGGGGGCTTCTACGAGCAGTACTTC. Translating gives CASSQGQGGFYEQYF. V usage is TRBV4-1 and J usage is TRBJ2-7; D perhaps matches TRBD1 (7 bases). Trimming stripped 1 base from V and 3 bases from J, with 13 bases between. Germline CDR1 and CDR2: MGHRA and YSYEKL. The length of the CDR3 is 15 residues.

CDR3 loop: CASRDPGQMNTEAFF. Here the CDR3 DNA reads TGTGCCAGCAGGGACCCGGGACAGATGAACACTGAAGCTTTCTTT. This sequence joins TRBV6-5 and TRBJ1-1; 7 bases are a match to TRBD1. Germline V gene lookup returns CDR1 MNHEY and CDR2 SVGAGI. This CDR3 region has 15 residues. With V trimmed by 6 bases and J by 0 bases, 7 bases remained unmatched.

This clone was seen once. Here the CDR3 reads CASSPTGGWNTGELFF. The CDR3 nucleotides are TGTGCCAGCAGCCCTACGGGGGGTTGGAACACCGGGGAGCTGTTTTTT. V and J are TRBV7-8 and TRBJ2-2, with TRBD2 matching over 7 bases. Germline V gene lookup returns CDR1 SGHVS and CDR2 FQNEAQ. The length of the CDR3 is 16 residues. J was trimmed by 1 base and V by 5 bases; bases with no gene match: 7.

The J gene is TRBJ1-3, the V gene TRBV2, with 7 bases fitting TRBD1. The V segment lost 4 bases and the J segment 7 bases; nucleotides outside the gene matches: 4. The CDR3 runs to 13 residues. Germline V gives CDR1 SNHLY, CDR2 FYNNEI. The CDR3 sequence is CASSGQGENTIYF. The CDR3 region has the DNA TGTGCCAGCAGTGGACAGGGTGAGAACACCATATATTTT.

The chain uses TRBV12-3 or TRBV12-4 and TRBJ1-1; D call uncertain. The CDR3 is made up of 13 amino acids. The ends were cut back, 3 bases at V and 8 bases at J, with 13 bases in the middle. This chain's CDR3 is CASSFGPRGEAFF. The CDR3 DNA sequence: TGTGCCAGCAGTTTTGGGCCCCGAGGGGAAGCTTTCTTT.

The chain combines TRBV2 with TRBJ2-1, with D possibly matching TRBD2 (7 bases). Germline CDR1 and CDR2: SNHLY and FYNNEI. The CDR3 sequence is 14 residues long. The V end was cut by 7 bases, the J end by 9 bases, with 19 bases between. The CDR3 nucleotides read TGTGCCAGCACCGAGGGGGGGCTATCGGGTGAGCAGTTCTTC. This encodes CASTEGGLSGEQFF.

The V gene is TRBV14, the J gene TRBJ1-2, with 10 bases matching TRBD1. Germline V gene sequence: CDR1 SGHDN, CDR2 FVKESK. CDR3 size: 16 residues. The J segment lost 6 bases and the V segment lost 2 bases, leaving 9 bases of the junction unmatched. The CDR3 region has the DNA TGTGCCAGCAGCCAATTCAGACAGGGGGCTTCGGATGGCTACACCTTC. This sequence encodes CASSQFRQGASDGYTF.

For the CDR3, the DNA is TGTGCCAGAAGCTTGCCAGGGGTTCCTGGAAACACCATATATTTT. Encoded protein: CARSLPGVPGNTIYF. This sequence joins TRBV5-3 and TRBJ1-3, with D perhaps matching TRBD1 (6 bases). TRBV5-3 is labeled an ORF, and its function is uncertain. Trimming removed 1 base at V and 2 bases at J, with 10 bases between. This CDR3 has 15 residues.

This CDR3 reads CAISADRGRSEKLFF. For the CDR3, the DNA is TGTGCCATCAGTGCGGACAGGGGGCGAAGTGAAAAACTGTTTTTT. V gene TRBV10-3 combines with J gene TRBJ1-4, with 11 bases lining up with TRBD1. The CDR3 contains 15 residues. With 4 bases clipped from V and 7 bases from J, the junction kept 5 bases outside the gene matches. Germline V gene data show CDR1 as ENHRY and CDR2 as SYGVKD.

The chain carries TRBV7-2 and TRBJ2-7; D gene uncertain. The CDR3 has 13 amino acids. Germline V gene sequence: CDR1 SGHTA, CDR2 FQGNSA. V lost 2 bases, J lost 0 bases, and 5 bases lay in between. The DNA for the CDR3 is TGTGCCAGCAGCTTAATTAGCTCCTACGAGCAGTACTTC. This translates into CASSLISSYEQYF.

The chain couples TRBV6-5 to TRBJ2-1, with 7 bases identical to TRBD2. V trimming: 5 bases; J trimming: 3 bases; junction bases outside the gene matches: 1. From germline, CDR1 is MNHEY and CDR2 SVGAGI. CDR3 length equals 13 residues. The CDR3 DNA sequence: TGTGCCAGCAGTAGGGACTACTACAATGAGCAGTTCTTC. Encoded protein: CASSRDYYNEQFF.

As concerns this clone: Different DNA sequences within this sample yield the same CDR3. The genes are TRBV5-1 and TRBJ2-7, with D perhaps TRBD2 (6 bases). The CDR3 totals 15 residues. Germline CDR1 and CDR2: SGHRS and YFSETQ. Trimming shortened V by 0 bases and J by 0 bases, and 10 bases separated the two germline ends. DNA of the CDR3: TGCGCCAGCAGCTTGGCCGGAGGGGACTCCTACGAGCAGTACTTC. It yields the protein CASSLAGGDSYEQYF.

The chain is built from TRBV6-2 or TRBV6-3 and TRBJ2-2, with TRBD1 identical over 8 bases. The germline gives CDR1 MNHEY, CDR2 SVGEGT. The CDR3 is made up of 18 amino acids. V was pared by 5 bases and J by 0 bases, with 11 bases of the junction left unmatched. This chain's CDR3 is CASSTSRQGTSNTGELFF. The DNA of the CDR3 is TGTGCCAGCAGTACGTCTCGACAGGGGACTTCGAACACCGGGGAGCTGTTTTTT.